The present TCR beta chain was sequenced within a study of CD8 T cells in ankylosing spondylitis. Broader study findings: Significant enrichment of disease-linked clones was reportedly seen in matched ankylosing spondylitis synovial fluid. Both synovial fluid and blood in reactive arthritis had previously been reported to carry some motif variants.

This clonotype has only a few counts. Its target is unknown. V gave up 1 base and J gave up 4 bases, with 19 bases separating them. In germline, CDR1 is SGHVS, CDR2 FQNEAQ. This CDR3 is 17 amino acids long. TCRdb re-called the 5' RACE reads with MiXCR, one entry per CDR3 protein. The data contain just over 300,000 distinct CDR3 sequences, about 20% of them singletons. Sequences were obtained from blood, either unsorted or a sorted T cell fraction (not recorded which). This TCR derives from a female donor with ankylosing spondylitis or in good health (not recorded which). V usage is TRBV7-8 and J usage is TRBJ2-5; no clear D. The DNA for the CDR3 is TGTGCCAGCAGCTTAGAATCTCCCCTTACCTTCACAGAGACCCAGTACTTC. Protein: CASSLESPLTFTETQYF.